This T cell receptor beta chain comes out of a study of glioma-infiltrating T cells. TCR alpha and beta CDR3 regions were amplified from RNA using iRepertoire nested multiplex PCR. For one-step reverse transcription and amplification, about 90-450 ng of tissue mRNA or PBMC total RNA was used. A single record per CDR3 protein comes from TCRdb applying MiXCR to the multiplex PCR reads. This table holds some 6,000 distinct CDR3 sequences, 28% found once. The study's findings and limits: Very few CDR3 sequences were shared between tissue and blood. Gliomas, especially low-grade, showed above-expected tissue-blood divergence; non-neoplastic patients showed below.

In this sample, this clonotype turned up many times. Its specificity is unknown. The sequence was obtained from a human donor with low-grade glioma or glioblastoma, undergoing nonglioma brain surgery, or in good health (not recorded which). Sequencing used glioma tissue, nonneoplastic brain tissue, or PBMCs (not recorded which).

CDR3 region: CASSLMSSYNEQFF. The CDR3, as DNA: TGTGCCAGCAGCTTGATGAGCTCCTACAATGAGCAGTTCTTC. The genes are TRBV7-3 and TRBJ2-1; no firm D call. In germline, CDR1 is SGHTA, CDR2 FQGTGA. V shed 3 bases and J shed 0 bases, with 6 bases lying between them. This CDR3 comprises 14 residues.